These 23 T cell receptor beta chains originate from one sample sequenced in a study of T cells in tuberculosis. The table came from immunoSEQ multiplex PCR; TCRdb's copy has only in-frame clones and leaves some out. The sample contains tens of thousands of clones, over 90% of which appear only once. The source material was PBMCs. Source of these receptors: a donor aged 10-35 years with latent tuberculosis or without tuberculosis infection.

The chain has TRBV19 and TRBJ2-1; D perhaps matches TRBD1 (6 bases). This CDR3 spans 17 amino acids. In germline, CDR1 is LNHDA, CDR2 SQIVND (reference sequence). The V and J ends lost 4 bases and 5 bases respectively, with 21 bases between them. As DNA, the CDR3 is TGTGCCAGTAGTACCCTATTCCGGGACAATTTCGACAATGAGCAGTTCTTC. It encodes CASSTLFRDNFDNEQFF.

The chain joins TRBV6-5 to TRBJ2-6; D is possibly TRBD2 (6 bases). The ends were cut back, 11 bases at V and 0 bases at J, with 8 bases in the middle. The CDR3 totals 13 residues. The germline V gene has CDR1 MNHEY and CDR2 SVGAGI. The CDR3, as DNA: TGTGCCGGGAGGAACTCTGGGGCCAACGTCCTGACTTTC. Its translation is CAGRNSGANVLTF.

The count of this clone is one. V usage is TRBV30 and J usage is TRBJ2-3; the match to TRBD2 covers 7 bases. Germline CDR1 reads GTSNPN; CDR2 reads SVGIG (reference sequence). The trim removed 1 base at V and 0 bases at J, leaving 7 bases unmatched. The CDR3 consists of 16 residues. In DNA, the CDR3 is TGTGCCTGGAGTGCCACGGGAGGAGCTAGCACAGATACGCAGTATTTT. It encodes CAWSATGGASTDTQYF.

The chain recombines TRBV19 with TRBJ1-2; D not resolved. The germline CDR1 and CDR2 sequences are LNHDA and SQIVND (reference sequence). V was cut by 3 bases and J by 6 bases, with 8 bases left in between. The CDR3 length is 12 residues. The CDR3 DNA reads TGTGCCAGTAGTATTGGAGTGGATGGCTACACCTTC. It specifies CASSIGVDGYTF.

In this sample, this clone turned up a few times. For the CDR3, the DNA is TGTGCTAGTGGCCTGGAAAACAGAGTCGACGAGCAGTACTTC. Translating gives CASGLENRVDEQYF. This chain connects TRBV12-5 to TRBJ2-7; D call uncertain. The CDR3 runs 14 residues. Trimming left V 6 bases short and J 5 bases short, with 17 bases between. Germline V gene data show CDR1 as LGHNT and CDR2 as FRNRAP.

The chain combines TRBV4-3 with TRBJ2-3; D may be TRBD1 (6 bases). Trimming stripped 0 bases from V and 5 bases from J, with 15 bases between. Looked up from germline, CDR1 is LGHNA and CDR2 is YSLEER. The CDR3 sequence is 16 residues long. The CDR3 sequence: CASSQDGTPSLDTQYF. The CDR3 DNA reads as TGCGCCAGCAGCCAAGATGGGACACCTTCACTAGATACGCAGTATTTT.

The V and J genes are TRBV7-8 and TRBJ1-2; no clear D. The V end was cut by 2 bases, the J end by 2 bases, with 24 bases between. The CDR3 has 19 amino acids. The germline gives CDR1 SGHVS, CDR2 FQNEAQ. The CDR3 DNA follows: TGTGCCAGCAGCTTATATCGTGTGGGGTTGGAAGGGAGCAACTATGGCTACACCTTC. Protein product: CASSLYRVGLEGSNYGYTF.

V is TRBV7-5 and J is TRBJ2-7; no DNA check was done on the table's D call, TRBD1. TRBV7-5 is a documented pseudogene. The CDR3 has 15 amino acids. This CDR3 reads CVRSLAGTEYGEQYF. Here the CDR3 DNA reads TGTGTCAGAAGCTTAGCCGGGACAGAGTACGGGGAGCAGTACTTC.

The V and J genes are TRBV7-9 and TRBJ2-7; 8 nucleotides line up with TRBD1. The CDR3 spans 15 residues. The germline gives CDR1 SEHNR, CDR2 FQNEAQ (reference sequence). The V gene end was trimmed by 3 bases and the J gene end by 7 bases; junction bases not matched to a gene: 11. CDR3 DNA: TGTGCCAGCAGCTTCGTATTGGACAGGGCCCAAGAGCAGTACTTC. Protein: CASSFVLDRAQEQYF.

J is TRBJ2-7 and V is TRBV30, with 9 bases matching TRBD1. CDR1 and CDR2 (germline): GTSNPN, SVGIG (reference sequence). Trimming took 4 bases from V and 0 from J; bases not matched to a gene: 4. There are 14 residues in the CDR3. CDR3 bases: TGTGCCTGGACTAGGGACAGGGACTCCTACGAGCAGTACTTC. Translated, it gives CAWTRDRDSYEQYF.

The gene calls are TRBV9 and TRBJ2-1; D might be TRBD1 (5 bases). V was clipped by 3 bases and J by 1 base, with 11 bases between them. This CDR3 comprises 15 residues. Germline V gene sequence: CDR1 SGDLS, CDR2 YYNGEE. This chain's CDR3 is CASSAQTASYNEQFF. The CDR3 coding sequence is TGTGCCAGCAGCGCCCAGACAGCTTCCTACAATGAGCAGTTCTTC.

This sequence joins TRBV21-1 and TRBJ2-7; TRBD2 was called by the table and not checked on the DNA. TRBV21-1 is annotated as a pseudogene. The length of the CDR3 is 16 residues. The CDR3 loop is CASSKEGLWEAGEQYF. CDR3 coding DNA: TGTGCCAGCAGCAAGGAGGGCCTGTGGGAGGCGGGCGAGCAGTACTTC.

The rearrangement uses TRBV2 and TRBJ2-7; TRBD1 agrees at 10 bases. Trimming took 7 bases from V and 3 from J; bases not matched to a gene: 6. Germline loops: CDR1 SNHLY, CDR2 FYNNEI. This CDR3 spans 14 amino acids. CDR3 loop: CASKTGQGHYEQYF. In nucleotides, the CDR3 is TGTGCCAGCAAGACGGGACAGGGGCACTACGAGCAGTACTTC.

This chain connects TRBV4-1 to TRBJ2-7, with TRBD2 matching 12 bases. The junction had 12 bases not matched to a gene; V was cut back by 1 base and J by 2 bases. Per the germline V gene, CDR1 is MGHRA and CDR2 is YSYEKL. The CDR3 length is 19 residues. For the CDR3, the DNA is TGCGCCAGCAGCCAAGTCGTCCTGGGAGCTAGCGGGGGGGCCTACGAGCAGTACTTC. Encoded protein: CASSQVVLGASGGAYEQYF.

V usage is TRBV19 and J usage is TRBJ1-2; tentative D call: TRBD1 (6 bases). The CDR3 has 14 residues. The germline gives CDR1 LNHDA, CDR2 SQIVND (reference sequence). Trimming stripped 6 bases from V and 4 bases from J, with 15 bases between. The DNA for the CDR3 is TGTGCCAGTAGGGACGACAGGACTTCCTATGGCTACACCTTC. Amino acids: CASRDDRTSYGYTF.

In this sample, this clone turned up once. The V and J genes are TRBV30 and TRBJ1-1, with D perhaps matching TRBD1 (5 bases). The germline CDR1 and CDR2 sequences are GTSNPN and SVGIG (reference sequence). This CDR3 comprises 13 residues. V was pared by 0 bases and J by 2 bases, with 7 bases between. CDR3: CAWSVQGNTEAFF. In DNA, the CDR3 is TGTGCCTGGAGTGTCCAGGGTAACACTGAAGCTTTCTTT.

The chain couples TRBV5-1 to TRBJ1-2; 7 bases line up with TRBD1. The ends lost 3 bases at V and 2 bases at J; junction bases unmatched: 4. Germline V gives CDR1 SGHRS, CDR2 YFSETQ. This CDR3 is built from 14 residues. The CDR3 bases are TGCGCCAGCAGCTCCAGGGGGAGAAACTATGGCTACACCTTC. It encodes CASSSRGRNYGYTF. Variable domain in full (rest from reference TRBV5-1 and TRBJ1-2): KAGVTQTPRYLIKTRGQQVTLSCSPISGHRSVSWYQQTPGQGLQFLFEYFSETQRNKGNFPGRFSGRQFSNSRSEMNVSTLELGDSALYLCASSSRGRNYGYTFGSGTRLTVV.

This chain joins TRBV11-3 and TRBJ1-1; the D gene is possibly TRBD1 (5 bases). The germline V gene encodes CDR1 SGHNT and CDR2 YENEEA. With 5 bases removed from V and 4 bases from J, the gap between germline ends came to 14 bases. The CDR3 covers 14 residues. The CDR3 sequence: CASSPQGESTEAFF. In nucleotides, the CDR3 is TGTGCCAGCAGCCCCCAGGGTGAGAGCACTGAAGCTTTCTTT.

CDR3 bases: TGTGCCTGGAGTGTACGGCGGGGGGACACTGAAGCTTTCTTT. It is translated as CAWSVRRGDTEAFF. V usage is TRBV30 and J usage is TRBJ1-1; maybe TRBD1 (5 bases). This CDR3 comprises 14 residues. V was trimmed by 0 bases and J by 3 bases, leaving 11 bases between them. The germline V gene has CDR1 GTSNPN and CDR2 SVGIG (reference sequence).

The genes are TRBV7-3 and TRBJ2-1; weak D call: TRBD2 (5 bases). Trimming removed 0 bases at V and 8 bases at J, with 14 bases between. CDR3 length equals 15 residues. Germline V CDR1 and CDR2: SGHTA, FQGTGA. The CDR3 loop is CASSLTQVRVDEQFF. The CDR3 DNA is TGTGCCAGCAGCTTAACCCAAGTGAGGGTTGATGAGCAGTTCTTC.

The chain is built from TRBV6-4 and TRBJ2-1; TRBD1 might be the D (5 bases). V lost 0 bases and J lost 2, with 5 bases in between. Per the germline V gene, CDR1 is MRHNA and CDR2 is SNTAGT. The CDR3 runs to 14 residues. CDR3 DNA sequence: TGTGCCAGCAGTGACTCGGACACCTACAATGAGCAGTTCTTC. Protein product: CASSDSDTYNEQFF.

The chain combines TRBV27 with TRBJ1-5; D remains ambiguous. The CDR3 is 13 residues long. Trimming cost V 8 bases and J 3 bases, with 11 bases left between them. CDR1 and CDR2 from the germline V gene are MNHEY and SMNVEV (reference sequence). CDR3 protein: CASGFRDNQPQHF. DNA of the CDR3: TGTGCCAGCGGCTTCCGGGACAATCAGCCCCAGCATTTT.

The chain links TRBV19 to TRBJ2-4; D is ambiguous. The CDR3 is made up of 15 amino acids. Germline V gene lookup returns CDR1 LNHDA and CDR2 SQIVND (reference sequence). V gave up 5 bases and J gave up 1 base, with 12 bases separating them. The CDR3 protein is CASSLGSSAKNIQYF. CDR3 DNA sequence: TGTGCCAGTAGTCTGGGCTCCAGCGCCAAAAACATTCAGTACTTC.